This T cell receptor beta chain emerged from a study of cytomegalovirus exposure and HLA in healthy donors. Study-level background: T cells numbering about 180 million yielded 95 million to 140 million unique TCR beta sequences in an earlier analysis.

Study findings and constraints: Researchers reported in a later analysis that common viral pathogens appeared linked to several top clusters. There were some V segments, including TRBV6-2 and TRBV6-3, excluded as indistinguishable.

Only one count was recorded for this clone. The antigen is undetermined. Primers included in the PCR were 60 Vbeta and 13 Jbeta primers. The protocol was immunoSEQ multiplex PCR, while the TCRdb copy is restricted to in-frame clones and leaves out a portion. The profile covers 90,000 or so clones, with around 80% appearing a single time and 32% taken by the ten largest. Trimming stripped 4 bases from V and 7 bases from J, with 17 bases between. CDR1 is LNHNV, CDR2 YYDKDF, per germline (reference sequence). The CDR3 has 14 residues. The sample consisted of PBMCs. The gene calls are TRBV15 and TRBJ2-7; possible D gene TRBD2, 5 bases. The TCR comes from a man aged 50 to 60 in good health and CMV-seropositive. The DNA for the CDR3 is TGTGCCACCAGCACTCCGGCGGACTCTGGAGAGCAGTACTTC. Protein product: CATSTPADSGEQYF. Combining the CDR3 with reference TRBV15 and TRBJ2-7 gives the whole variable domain DAMVIQNPRYQVTQFGKPVTLSCSQTLNHNVMYWYQQKSSQAPKLLFHYYDKDFNNEADTPDNFQSRRPNTSFCFLDIRSPGLGDTAMYLCATSTPADSGEQYFGPGTRLTVT.